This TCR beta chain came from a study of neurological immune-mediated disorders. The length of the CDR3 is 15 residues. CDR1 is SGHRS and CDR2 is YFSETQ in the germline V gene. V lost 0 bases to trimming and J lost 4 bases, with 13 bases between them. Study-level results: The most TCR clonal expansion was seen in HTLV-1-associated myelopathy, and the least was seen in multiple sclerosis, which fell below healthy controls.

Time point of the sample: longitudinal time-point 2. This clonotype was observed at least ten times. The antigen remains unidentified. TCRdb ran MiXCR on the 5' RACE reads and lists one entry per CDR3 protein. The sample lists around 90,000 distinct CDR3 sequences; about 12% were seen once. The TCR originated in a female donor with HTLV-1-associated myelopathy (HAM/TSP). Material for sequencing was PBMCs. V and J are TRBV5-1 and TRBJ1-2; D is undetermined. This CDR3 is CASSLEPRRAYGYTF. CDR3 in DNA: TGCGCCAGCAGCTTGGAACCTCGGCGGGCCTATGGCTACACCTTC.